The 4 T cell receptor beta chains below all came from one sample that was sequenced in a study of neurological immune-mediated disorders. The time point: longitudinal time-point 3. TCRdb reanalysed the 5' RACE reads using MiXCR and keeps one entry per CDR3 protein. The sample has roughly 48,000 distinct CDR3 sequences, 12% seen once; the top ten hold roughly 10%. Input material: PBMCs. The receptor source for this set is a male donor with HTLV-1-associated myelopathy (HAM/TSP).

This clonotype was seen at least ten times. The chain joins TRBV5-1 to TRBJ2-7; TRBD1 might be the D (6 bases). The V end was cut by 5 bases, the J end by 7 bases, with 19 bases between. This CDR3 is built from 14 residues. Germline V gives CDR1 SGHRS, CDR2 YFSETQ. CDR3 amino acids: CASRPRDTFLEQYF. CDR3 nucleotides: TGCGCCAGCAGACCCCGGGACACCTTCTTGGAGCAGTACTTC. The variable domain in full, with the rest retrieved from reference TRBV5-1 and TRBJ2-7, is KAGVTQTPRYLIKTRGQQVTLSCSPISGHRSVSWYQQTPGQGLQFLFEYFSETQRNKGNFPGRFSGRQFSNSRSEMNVSTLELGDSALYLCASRPRDTFLEQYFGPGTRLTVT.

This clonotype was observed many times. The rearrangement links TRBV2 to TRBJ2-7; TRBD2 might be the D (6 bases). The CDR3 has 12 residues. Per the germline V gene, CDR1 is SNHLY and CDR2 is FYNNEI. The germline V and J ends were trimmed by 7 bases and 6 bases, with 13 bases remaining between them. The DNA of the CDR3 is TGTGCCAGCAAAAACCTAGCGTCCGAGCAGTACTTC. Amino acids: CASKNLASEQYF.

This clonotype has a count of ten or more. V usage is TRBV20-1 and J usage is TRBJ1-5, with D maybe TRBD1 (5 bases). The CDR3 is made up of 17 amino acids. Trimming took off 6 bases at V and 4 bases at J, with 25 bases between the two ends. Germline lookup yields CDR1 DFQATT and CDR2 SNEGSKA (reference sequence). DNA of the CDR3: TGCAGTGCGAGGTCTCCGCAGGGCGGAATAGCAAATCAGCCCCAGCATTTT. Protein product: CSARSPQGGIANQPQHF.

This clonotype was counted once. The gene calls are TRBV20-1 and TRBJ1-5, with D possibly matching TRBD1 (5 bases). V lost 1 base, J lost 13 bases, and 20 bases lay in between. The V gene's germline CDR1 is DFQATT and CDR2 SNEGSKA (reference sequence). There are 14 residues in the CDR3. CDR3: CSARGHGAPSEQHF. The CDR3 DNA reads as TGCAGTGCTAGAGGACATGGGGCTCCAAGTGAGCAGCATTTT.